This T cell receptor (beta chain) was profiled in a study of T-cell reconstitution after alpha-beta-depleted transplantation in children. This clonotype came up many times. V shed 6 bases and J 2 bases; nucleotides not matched to a gene: 10. The germline V gene has CDR1 MGHRA and CDR2 YSYEKL. CDR3 length: 18 amino acids. Using unique molecular identifiers, the investigators prepared the TCRbeta library. TCRdb fed the PCR reads into MiXCR, producing one record per CDR3 protein. The sample contains some 200,000 distinct CDR3 sequences, roughly 6.5% of which appear only once. The clonotype was recovered from a girl under three years old with combined immunodeficiency, due to receive a stem cell transplant. The V and J genes are TRBV4-1 and TRBJ2-3; 14 nucleotides match TRBD2. This specimen was PBMCs, taken before TCRalphabeta/CD19-depleted stem cell transplant. Here the CDR3 reads CASRRLAGGPLVTDTQYF. In DNA form, the CDR3 reads TGCGCCAGCAGAAGACTAGCGGGAGGGCCGTTGGTCACAGATACGCAGTATTTT.